The rows below give T cell receptor beta chains drawn from one sample of a study of cytomegalovirus exposure and HLA in healthy donors. TCRdb's table, derived via immunoSEQ multiplex PCR, lists solely in-frame clones and lacks some. The sample records fewer than 300,000 clones, about 80% being singletons. The material sequenced was PBMCs. The origin of the receptors is a girl aged 2-15 years in good health and CMV-seronegative. Each CDR3 is given with its conserved first and last residue. A D gene is named only where the DNA matches it firmly. Rows may omit the clone size; those that give it use once, few, many or a size class.

V gene: TRBV27; clone size: -; J gene: TRBJ2-6; D gene: TRBD1; CDR3 protein: CASSFIRTGRSFGANVLAF; CDR3 DNA: TGTGCCAGCAGTTTTATTCGGACAGGGAGGTCGTTTGGGGCCAACGTCCTGGCTTTC
V gene: TRBV27; clone size: -; J gene: TRBJ1-2; D gene: -; CDR3 protein: CASSIRPGDFYGYTF; CDR3 DNA: TGTGCCAGCAGTATTAGGCCGGGAGACTTCTATGGCTACACCTTC
V gene: TRBV7-9; clone size: -; J gene: TRBJ1-1; D gene: -; CDR3 protein: CASSFQGLEAFF; CDR3 DNA: TGTGCCAGCAGCTTTCAGGGGTTAGAAGCTTTCTTT
V gene: TRBV6-5; clone size: -; J gene: TRBJ1-1; D gene: TRBD1; CDR3 protein: CASKRTGDGAEAFF; CDR3 DNA: TGTGCCAGCAAGAGGACAGGGGACGGCGCTGAAGCTTTCTTT
V gene: TRBV4-1; clone size: -; J gene: TRBJ1-4; D gene: -; CDR3 protein: CASSQEGRGIGKLFF; CDR3 DNA: TGCGCCAGCAGCCAAGAAGGCAGGGGAATCGGAAAACTGTTTTTT
V gene: TRBV5-8; clone size: -; J gene: TRBJ1-4; D gene: -; CDR3 protein: CASSFPPGGGDATNEKLFF; CDR3 DNA: TGTGCCAGCAGCTTTCCTCCCGGTGGGGGCGACGCAACTAATGAAAAACTGTTTTTT
V gene: TRBV7-9; clone size: -; J gene: TRBJ2-7; D gene: -; CDR3 protein: CASSLSYEQYF; CDR3 DNA: TGTGCCAGCAGCCTATCCTACGAGCAGTACTTC
V gene: TRBV6-6; clone size: -; J gene: TRBJ2-7; D gene: TRBD2; CDR3 protein: CASSEGLAGYEQYF; CDR3 DNA: TGTGCCAGCAGCGAAGGACTAGCGGGGTACGAGCAGTACTTC
V gene: TRBV9; clone size: -; J gene: TRBJ2-1; D gene: -; CDR3 protein: CASSPLAGWGDNEQFF; CDR3 DNA: TGTGCCAGCAGCCCCTTAGCAGGGTGGGGGGACAATGAGCAGTTCTTC
V gene: TRBV6-1; clone size: -; J gene: TRBJ2-7; D gene: TRBD1; CDR3 protein: CASSQEQGAFAYEQYF; CDR3 DNA: TGTGCCAGCAGTCAAGAACAGGGGGCGTTCGCCTACGAGCAGTACTTC
V gene: TRBV7-6; clone size: -; J gene: TRBJ2-1; D gene: TRBD2; CDR3 protein: CASSLRELGLAGGNEQFF; CDR3 DNA: TGTGCCAGCAGCCTTCGCGAATTAGGACTAGCGGGGGGCAATGAGCAGTTCTTC
V gene: TRBV6-6; clone size: -; J gene: TRBJ2-3; D gene: TRBD1; CDR3 protein: CASSPTRQGRTDTQYF; CDR3 DNA: TGTGCCAGCAGTCCAACTAGACAGGGGAGAACAGATACGCAGTATTTT
V gene: TRBV28; clone size: -; J gene: TRBJ1-5; D gene: -; CDR3 protein: CASSLRGGGNQPQHF; CDR3 DNA: TGTGCCAGCAGTTTACGGGGAGGGGGCAATCAGCCCCAGCATTTT
V gene: TRBV28; clone size: -; J gene: TRBJ1-6; D gene: -; CDR3 protein: CASSLWQGSGNSPLHF; CDR3 DNA: TGTGCCAGCAGTTTATGGCAGGGCTCGGGTAATTCACCCCTCCACTTT
V gene: TRBV9; clone size: -; J gene: TRBJ2-7; D gene: TRBD2; CDR3 protein: CASSVLGGEQYF; CDR3 DNA: TGTGCCAGCAGCGTCCTCGGGGGGGAGCAGTACTTC
V gene: TRBV6-5; clone size: -; J gene: TRBJ1-5; D gene: TRBD1; CDR3 protein: CASSLQGASGQPQHF; CDR3 DNA: TGTGCCAGCAGCCTACAGGGGGCCTCGGGTCAGCCCCAGCATTTT
V gene: TRBV5-4; clone size: -; J gene: TRBJ1-1; D gene: -; CDR3 protein: CASSQDSGGANTEAFF; CDR3 DNA: TGTGCCAGCAGCCAAGATAGCGGGGGGGCAAACACTGAAGCTTTCTTT
V gene: TRBV7-9; clone size: few; J gene: TRBJ2-3; D gene: -; CDR3 protein: CASSLGGQGTDTQYF; CDR3 DNA: TGTGCCAGCAGCTTGGGGGGGCAGGGCACAGATACGCAGTATTTT
V gene: TRBV7-9; clone size: -; J gene: TRBJ2-5; D gene: -; CDR3 protein: CASSPLVETQYF; CDR3 DNA: TGTGCCAGCAGCCCCCTCGTGGAGACCCAGTACTTC
V gene: TRBV9; clone size: -; J gene: TRBJ2-1; D gene: TRBD2; CDR3 protein: CASSPRGGIYNEQFF; CDR3 DNA: TGTGCCAGCAGCCCCCGGGGGGGGATATACAATGAGCAGTTCTTC
V gene: TRBV7-2; clone size: -; J gene: TRBJ1-5; D gene: -; CDR3 protein: CASSPDSSNQPQHF; CDR3 DNA: TGTGCCAGCAGCCCGGACAGTAGCAATCAGCCCCAGCATTTT
V gene: TRBV4-1; clone size: -; J gene: TRBJ1-1; D gene: -; CDR3 protein: CASSPLWEVPRNTEAFF; CDR3 DNA: TGCGCCAGCAGCCCCCTCTGGGAGGTCCCTCGGAACACTGAAGCTTTCTTT